The text below deals with one T cell receptor beta chain. This record belongs to a study of long-term antiretroviral therapy in people with HIV. Trimming removed 1 base at V and 3 bases at J, with 10 bases between. This CDR3 is 14 amino acids long. Germline lookup yields CDR1 SGHAT and CDR2 FQNNGV. Researchers report immunoSEQ v3.0 was run at survey level. Some clones are missing from TCRdb's copy, which holds only in-frame ones; the method was immunoSEQ multiplex PCR. Of around 15,000 clones listed, roughly 80% are singletons. V and J are TRBV11-2 and TRBJ2-7; D call uncertain. The receptor was derived from a man aged 35 to 55 with HIV. The sequenced sample was unsorted PBMCs, obtained just before starting antiretroviral therapy. The CDR3 DNA sequence: TGTGCCAGCAGCTTAGCACCCCAGCACTACGAGCAGTACTTC. Protein: CASSLAPQHYEQYF.